A single sample gave rise to the 20 T cell receptor beta chains below, sequenced in a study of cytomegalovirus exposure and HLA in healthy donors. PCR amplification relied on 60 Vbeta primers (plus 13 Jbeta primers). Sequencing was performed with immunoSEQ multiplex PCR; in TCRdb, only in-frame clones are kept and a portion is missing. Of 90,000 to 120,000 clones in the sample, around 80% are singletons; the top ten hold around 3%. Source material: PBMCs. These receptors were collected from a woman aged 40 to 50 in good health and CMV-seronegative.

V gene TRBV30 combines with J gene TRBJ1-5; D gene uncertain. CDR3 length: 15 residues. The ends were cut back, 0 bases at V and 1 base at J, with 10 bases in the middle. In germline, CDR1 is GTSNPN, CDR2 SVGIG (reference sequence). The CDR3 region has the DNA TGTGCCTGGAGTGTCCCCCGGGGAAGCAATCAGCCCCAGCATTTT. Residues: CAWSVPRGSNQPQHF.

This clone was seen just once. The chain employs TRBV15 and TRBJ2-5; 7 bases line up with TRBD1. Germline V lookup: CDR1 LNHNV, CDR2 YYDKDF (reference sequence). The CDR3 has 14 residues. The trim removed 6 bases at V and 0 bases at J, leaving 4 bases unmatched. For the CDR3, the DNA is TGTGCCACCAGGACGACAGGGTACCAAGAGACCCAGTACTTC. Its protein product is CATRTTGYQETQYF.

This clone showed up just a few times. This rearrangement joins TRBV28 to TRBJ2-7; 11 positions agree with TRBD2. J gave up 0 bases and V 6 bases, and 10 bases lay outside the gene matches. The V gene's germline CDR1 is MDHEN and CDR2 SYDVKM. The CDR3 sequence is 17 residues long. The CDR3 region has the DNA TGTGCCAGCAGACCCGGAGTAGCGGGAGGGAGCTCCTACGAGCAGTACTTC. Its protein product is CASRPGVAGGSSYEQYF.

The chain uses TRBV14 and TRBJ1-6, with D possibly being TRBD1 (6 bases). The CDR3 runs to 15 residues. Germline assignment: CDR1 SGHDN and CDR2 FVKESK. The V end was cut by 1 base, the J end by 6 bases, with 10 bases between. The DNA of the CDR3 is TGTGCCAGCAGCCAAGTACAGGGCATTAATTCACCCCTCCACTTT. This translates into CASSQVQGINSPLHF.

The rearrangement joins TRBV5-4 to TRBJ2-7, with 7 bases matching TRBD1. This CDR3 has 15 amino acids. Unmatched junction bases numbered 7, after V lost 0 bases and J lost 4 bases. CDR1 SGHNT and CDR2 YYREEE come from the germline V gene (reference sequence). The CDR3 here is CASSLVNRGRYEQYF. CDR3 bases: TGTGCCAGCAGCTTGGTAAACAGGGGTCGGTACGAGCAGTACTTC.

As for this clone: Compared with germline, one end of the junction differs, possibly owing to a read error. Other nucleotide sequences in the sample specify the same CDR3. This chain uses TRBV28 with TRBJ2-2, with TRBD2 as a possible D gene (6 bases). The CDR3 runs to 15 residues. CDR1 and CDR2 from the germline V gene are MDHEN and SYDVKM. The CDR3 DNA reads as TGTGCTAGCACCGATCCGAGTGCGGGACTCGGGGAGCTGTTTTTT. Translated, it gives CASTDPSAGLGELFF. Variable domain in full (rest from reference TRBV28 and TRBJ2-2): DVKVTQSSRYLVKRTGEKVFLECVQDMDHENMFWYRQDPGLGLRLIYFSYDVKMKEKGDIPEGYSVSREKKERFSLILESASTNQTSMYLCASTDPSAGLGELFFGEGSRLTVL.

The rearrangement joins TRBV4-1 to TRBJ2-2, with TRBD2 matching 9 bases. The CDR3 spans 15 residues. The germline V gene has CDR1 MGHRA and CDR2 YSYEKL. After removal of 8 bases from V and 5 bases from J, the junction contained 9 bases not matched to a gene. CDR3 DNA: TGCGCCAGCGCCCCGGCGGGAGGGCGTACCGGGGAGCTGTTTTTT. Its protein is CASAPAGGRTGELFF.

J is TRBJ2-4 and V is TRBV6-4; weak D call: TRBD1 (5 bases). V lost 0 bases, J lost 13 bases, and 10 bases lay in between. Per germline, CDR1 MRHNA and CDR2 SNTAGT. This CDR3 region has 12 residues. Here the CDR3 DNA reads TGTGCCAGCAGTGACTCGGGTGGACAACAGTACTTC. Translated, it gives CASSDSGGQQYF.

This chain connects TRBV5-6 to TRBJ1-1, with D perhaps matching TRBD1 (6 bases). V lost 4 bases and J lost 4, with 11 bases in between. From germline, CDR1 is SGHDT and CDR2 YYEEEE. The CDR3 spans 13 residues. This CDR3 reads CASSAGTTTEAFF. The CDR3 nucleotides read TGTGCCAGCAGCGCCGGGACAACCACTGAAGCTTTCTTT.

CDR3 protein: CASSLRQINTGELFF. The CDR3 region has the DNA TGTGCCAGCAGTTTAAGACAGATCAACACCGGGGAGCTGTTTTTT. The chain uses TRBV27 and TRBJ2-2; a possible D gene is TRBD1 (5 bases). Germline assignment: CDR1 MNHEY and CDR2 SMNVEV (reference sequence). V shed 2 bases and J shed 2 bases, with 9 bases lying between them. The CDR3 is 15 amino acids.

The chain joins TRBV4-1 to TRBJ2-5, with a tentative D call TRBD2 (7 bases). The CDR3 has 14 amino acids. Germline CDR1 reads MGHRA; CDR2 reads YSYEKL. With 3 bases removed from V and 5 bases from J, the gap between germline ends came to 13 bases. The CDR3: CASSQGGPGETQYF. The CDR3 nucleotides are TGCGCCAGCAGCCAGGGGGGGCCGGGGGAGACCCAGTACTTC.

V gene TRBV7-2 combines with J gene TRBJ2-1; perhaps TRBD1 as D (5 bases). CDR3 length equals 17 residues. CDR1 and CDR2 from the germline V gene are SGHTA and FQGNSA. Trimming stripped 0 bases from V and 8 bases from J, with 20 bases between. CDR3 nucleotide sequence: TGTGCCAGCAGCTTAGCGCATGGATGGTGGCAGGGCGATGAGCAGTTCTTC. Its protein product is CASSLAHGWWQGDEQFF.

The chain links TRBV11-2 to TRBJ2-1, with a possible D match to TRBD2 (6 bases). CDR1 is SGHAT, CDR2 FQNNGV, per germline. V lost 5 bases, J lost 5 bases, and 16 bases lay in between. The CDR3 sequence is 15 residues long. The CDR3 here is CASSLYSGVHNEQFF. The CDR3 DNA follows: TGTGCCAGCAGCCTATACTCGGGGGTTCACAATGAGCAGTTCTTC.

The chain couples TRBV28 to TRBJ1-2; 7 bases map to TRBD1. The CDR3 extends over 14 amino acids. The ends lost 5 bases at V and 6 bases at J; junction bases unmatched: 9. Per the germline V gene, CDR1 is MDHEN and CDR2 is SYDVKM. The CDR3 sequence: CASSPWRGRDGYTF. Written as DNA, the CDR3 is TGTGCCAGCAGTCCGTGGAGGGGGCGGGATGGCTACACCTTC.

The V call is TRBV30, the J call TRBJ1-2, with TRBD1 as a possible D gene (6 bases). CDR1 and CDR2 from the germline V gene are GTSNPN and SVGIG (reference sequence). V was trimmed by 3 bases and J by 6 bases, leaving 17 bases between them. The CDR3 runs to 14 residues. Written as DNA, the CDR3 is TGTGCCTGGAGCCCCCGCAGGGGTTATAATGGCTACACCTTC. Amino acid sequence: CAWSPRRGYNGYTF.

The DNA of the CDR3 is TGTGCCAGCAGTCAGGGGGTGAACACTGAAGCTTTCTTT. It is translated as CASSQGVNTEAFF. J is TRBJ1-1 and V is TRBV6-5; 7 bases fit TRBD1. The junction had 0 bases not matched to a gene; V was cut back by 5 bases and J by 0 bases. The CDR3 covers 13 residues. Germline lookup yields CDR1 MNHEY and CDR2 SVGAGI.

The chain combines TRBV6-1 with TRBJ2-1; maybe TRBD1 (6 bases). Per the germline V gene, CDR1 is MNHNS and CDR2 is SASEGT. The CDR3 covers 13 residues. Trimming left V 6 bases short and J 8 bases short, with 14 bases between. CDR3 nucleotides: TGTGCCAGCAGATACGCAGGGGCTGATGAGCAGTTCTTC. Amino acid sequence: CASRYAGADEQFF.

This clone has just one count. The chain joins TRBV6-1 to TRBJ2-1; 11 bases fit TRBD2. J gave up 10 bases and V 3 bases, and 11 bases lay outside the gene matches. CDR3 length: 16 amino acids. Germline V gene lookup returns CDR1 MNHNS and CDR2 SASEGT. As DNA, the CDR3 is TGTGCCAGCAGTGACTTCGTAGCGGGGGGGCCTAGGGAGCAGTTCTTC. Amino acids: CASSDFVAGGPREQFF.

This rearrangement joins TRBV14 to TRBJ2-3, with D perhaps matching TRBD2 (6 bases). V lost 1 base, J lost 4 bases, and 12 bases lay in between. This CDR3 spans 15 amino acids. Germline V gives CDR1 SGHDN, CDR2 FVKESK. The CDR3 spells CASSQAGAGPDTQYF. CDR3 in DNA: TGTGCCAGCAGCCAAGCGGGAGCGGGCCCAGATACGCAGTATTTT. Full variable domain (rest looked up from reference TRBV14 and TRBJ2-3): EAGVTQFPSHSVIEKGQTVTLRCDPISGHDNLYWYRRVMGKEIKFLLHFVKESKQDESGMPNNRFLAERTGGTYSTLKVQPAELEDSGVYFCASSQAGAGPDTQYFGPGTRLTVL.

The chain joins TRBV7-9 to TRBJ2-1, with 12 bases fitting TRBD2. The CDR3 length is 16 residues. With V trimmed by 4 bases and J by 0 bases, 1 base remained unmatched. Looked up from germline, CDR1 is SEHNR and CDR2 is FQNEAQ (reference sequence). The CDR3 DNA sequence: TGTGCCAGCAGCTCGACTAGCGGGAGCTCCTACAATGAGCAGTTCTTC. Protein: CASSSTSGSSYNEQFF.